The clone carrying this T cell receptor (beta chain) was recorded many times. The V end lost 1 base, the J end lost 1 base, and 7 bases lay between the germline ends. CDR1 is SGHTA and CDR2 is FQGNSA in the germline V gene. The CDR3 has 15 residues. This specimen comes from a study of T cells after yellow fever vaccination. TCRdb redid the calling of the 5' RACE reads with MiXCR, one entry per CDR3 protein. The sample holds approximately 250,000 distinct CDR3 sequences, around 3.5% seen once. The sample in question was PBMCs, obtained 15 days after the yellow fever booster vaccination. The chain carries TRBV7-2 and TRBJ2-2, with D possibly matching TRBD2 (6 bases). This TCR was sampled from a man aged 18 to 35 who received the YFV17D yellow fever vaccine. The CDR3 nucleotides are TGTGCCAGCAGCTTAGACGGGGGGAACACCGGGGAGCTGTTTTTT. It encodes CASSLDGGNTGELFF. Full variable domain (remainder filled in from reference TRBV7-2 and TRBJ2-2): GAGVSQSPSNKVTEKGKDVELRCDPISGHTALYWYRQSLGQGLEFLIYFQGNSAPDKSGLPSDRFSAERTGGSVSTLTIQRTQQEDSAVYLCASSLDGGNTGELFFGEGSRLTVL.